This TCR beta chain was sequenced during a study of human T cells and chemical hapten exposure. It was the library that attached unique molecular identifiers to individual cDNA molecules. MiXCR, run by TCRdb on the RACE reads, gives a single entry per CDR3 protein. The data contain approximately 74,000 distinct CDR3 sequences, approximately 35% of them singletons. Noted time point: patch test 1, 2 weeks after DPC sensitization. Documented treatment: therapeutic diphenylcyclopropenone sensitization with weekly scalp DPC. Germline loops: CDR1 SGHTA, CDR2 FQGNSA. CDR3 length equals 16 residues. Trimming cost V 6 bases and J 1 base; bases outside gene matches: 4. This clonotype was seen more than once but under ten times.

This chain connects TRBV7-2 to TRBJ2-6; 9 nucleotides line up with TRBD1. The sequenced sample was whole blood, obtained in connection with sensitization to the hapten diphenylcyclopropenone (DPC). This sequence was found in a man in his forties or fifties with alopecia areata. Some clones in this sample may be carry-over from other donors' samples. The CDR3 nucleotides are TGTGCCAGCAGTTTCGGGACAGGGTCTGGGGCCAACGTCCTGACTTTC. Translation: CASSFGTGSGANVLTF.